The next 26 T cell receptor beta chains were all read from a single sample in a study of blood T cell repertoires in COVID-19. Only in-frame clones appear in the TCRdb table, and some are missing; sequencing was by immunoSEQ multiplex PCR. The sample lists approximately 160,000 clones; approximately 90% were seen once. The sample consisted of peripheral blood. Receptors originate from a man aged 45 to 65 with acute or convalescent COVID-19.

The gene calls are TRBV28 and TRBJ1-6; no clear D gene. V lost 10 bases, J lost 0 bases, and 10 bases lay in between. Germline V gene sequence: CDR1 MDHEN, CDR2 SYDVKM. This CDR3 contains 14 residues. The CDR3, as DNA: TGTGCCATCAAAGAGAGCTCCTATAATTCACCCCTCCACTTT. This gives the protein CAIKESSYNSPLHF. The variable domain in full, with the rest retrieved from reference TRBV28 and TRBJ1-6, is DVKVTQSSRYLVKRTGEKVFLECVQDMDHENMFWYRQDPGLGLRLIYFSYDVKMKEKGDIPEGYSVSREKKERFSLILESASTNQTSMYLCAIKESSYNSPLHFGNGTRLTVT.

The chain is built from TRBV11-3 and TRBJ1-5; TRBD1 matches at 9 bases. The CDR3 loop spans 17 amino acids. Germline V CDR1 and CDR2: SGHNT, YENEEA. The V segment lost 0 bases and the J segment 5 bases; nucleotides outside the gene matches: 8. As DNA, the CDR3 is TGTGCCAGCAGCTTAGAAACCGGGACAGGGAATGATCAGCCCCAGCATTTT. Translated: CASSLETGTGNDQPQHF.

This clone was seen just once. The chain employs TRBV4-1 and TRBJ1-2; no firm D call. The CDR3 sequence is 13 residues long. V was shortened by 4 bases and J by 4 bases, with 10 bases between the two germline ends. From germline, CDR1 is MGHRA and CDR2 YSYEKL. CDR3 sequence reads: CASSRLESYGYTF. CDR3 bases: TGCGCCAGCAGCCGCTTGGAGAGCTATGGCTACACCTTC.

CDR3 in DNA: TGTGCCAGCAGCTTGGCTACCGCGGGAGAGGGTGAGGATACGCAGTATTTT. Its translation is CASSLATAGEGEDTQYF. The chain recombines TRBV5-4 with TRBJ2-3; 7 positions match TRBD2. This CDR3 contains 17 residues. The ends lost 0 bases at V and 6 bases at J; junction bases unmatched: 13. Germline V gives CDR1 SGHNT, CDR2 YYREEE (reference sequence).

This chain uses TRBV10-2 with TRBJ2-2; a weak D match, TRBD2 (6 bases). Looked up from germline, CDR1 is WSHSY and CDR2 is SAAADI. V was shortened by 6 bases and J by 1 base, with 12 bases between the two germline ends. The CDR3 runs to 15 residues. The CDR3 loop is CASRGTWRNTGELFF. The CDR3, as DNA: TGCGCCAGCAGGGGGACTTGGCGGAACACCGGGGAGCTGTTTTTT.

The sample holds one count of this clone. The genes are TRBV19 and TRBJ1-4; D is ambiguous. The V end was cut by 4 bases, the J end by 0 bases, with 6 bases between. This CDR3 is 14 amino acids long. Germline V gene lookup returns CDR1 LNHDA and CDR2 SQIVND (reference sequence). The CDR3 loop reads CASSTRATNEKLFF. For the CDR3, the DNA is TGTGCCAGTAGTACTCGTGCAACTAATGAAAAACTGTTTTTT.

In this sample, this clone turned up once. The chain joins TRBV2 to TRBJ2-1, with a weak D call TRBD2 (6 bases). Trimming removed 2 bases from V and 7 bases from J, with 15 bases in between. CDR3 size: 15 residues. Germline CDR1 and CDR2: SNHLY and FYNNEI. CDR3 loop: CASSEPSDRKNEQFF. Written as DNA, the CDR3 is TGTGCCAGCAGTGAACCTAGCGACCGGAAAAATGAGCAGTTCTTC.

This chain connects TRBV9 to TRBJ2-7; 9 bases fit TRBD1. The V gene end was trimmed by 2 bases and the J gene end by 6 bases; junction bases not matched to a gene: 6. Germline CDR1 is SGDLS and CDR2 is YYNGEE. The CDR3 is 14 amino acids. The CDR3 DNA follows: TGTGCCAGCAGCGTCGGACCACAGGGGGCCGAGCAGTACGTC. This sequence encodes CASSVGPQGAEQYV.

This clone has more than one count but fewer than ten. In the same sample, other DNA sequences code for this CDR3. CDR3 nucleotide sequence: TGTGCCAGCAGCTTACAGGGAAACACCGGGGAGCTGTTTTTT. This encodes CASSLQGNTGELFF. The chain joins TRBV7-3 to TRBJ2-2, with D possibly matching TRBD1 (5 bases). The CDR3 spans 14 residues. The V gene lost 2 bases and the J gene lost 2 bases, with 6 bases spanning the gap. Germline V CDR1 and CDR2: SGHTA, FQGTGA.

This clone appeared a single time. This CDR3 reads CASSLNRLAGEQFF. The CDR3 DNA reads as TGTGCCAGCAGTTTAAATAGGCTAGCGGGCGAGCAGTTCTTC. The chain combines TRBV28 with TRBJ2-1; 8 bases line up with TRBD2. The V and J ends lost 2 bases and 10 bases, in that order; junction bases with no gene match: 7. From germline, CDR1 is MDHEN and CDR2 SYDVKM. There are 14 residues in the CDR3.

V usage is TRBV16 and J usage is TRBJ2-7; D not resolved. The V and J ends lost 4 bases and 2 bases respectively, with 3 bases between them. The germline CDR1 and CDR2 sequences are KGHSY and FQNENV. CDR3 length: 11 residues. This CDR3 is CASSRAYEQYF. For the CDR3, the DNA is TGTGCCAGCAGCCGAGCCTACGAGCAGTACTTC.

This clone was counted between two and nine times. V is TRBV29-1 and J is TRBJ2-7, with 7 bases fitting TRBD1. Germline values: CDR1 SQVTM, CDR2 ANQGSEA. The CDR3 is made up of 15 amino acids. V trimming: 4 bases; J trimming: 0 bases; junction bases outside the gene matches: 9. In DNA, the CDR3 is TGCAGCGTTGTTGGTGGGACAGCAGACTCCTACGAGCAGTACTTC. Its protein product is CSVVGGTADSYEQYF.

The chain recombines TRBV6-1 with TRBJ1-1; the D gene is possibly TRBD1 (6 bases). This CDR3 comprises 14 residues. Germline V gene sequence: CDR1 MNHNS, CDR2 SASEGT. The V end lost 0 bases, the J end lost 1 base, and 6 bases lay between the germline ends. The CDR3 here is CASSEARGNTEAFF. CDR3 coding DNA: TGTGCCAGCAGTGAAGCCAGGGGGAACACTGAAGCTTTCTTT.

V is TRBV7-2 and J is TRBJ2-1, with a weak D call TRBD2 (5 bases). V lost 2 bases to trimming and J lost 5 bases, with 13 bases between them. The CDR3 loop spans 15 amino acids. Germline-derived CDR1 and CDR2 are SGHTA and FQGNSA. In nucleotides, the CDR3 is TGTGCCAGCAGCTTATGGGCTTCGGGAAACAATGAGCAGTTCTTC. Protein sequence: CASSLWASGNNEQFF.

The chain recombines TRBV7-9 with TRBJ2-5, with 13 nucleotides matching TRBD2. The CDR3 is 18 amino acids. Trimming took 2 bases from V and 2 from J; bases not matched to a gene: 8. Looked up from germline, CDR1 is SEHNR and CDR2 is FQNEAQ (reference sequence). CDR3 sequence: CASSLSTSGGVEQETQYF. Here the CDR3 DNA reads TGTGCCAGCAGCTTATCAACTAGCGGGGGGGTCGAACAAGAGACCCAGTACTTC. Based on the CDR3 plus reference TRBV7-9 and TRBJ2-5, the full variable domain is DTGVSQNPRHKITKRGQNVTFRCDPISEHNRLYWYRQTLGQGPEFLTYFQNEAQLEKSRLLSDRFSAERPKGSFSTLEIQRTEQGDSAMYLCASSLSTSGGVEQETQYFGPGTRLLVL.

V is TRBV9 and J is TRBJ1-3; D might be TRBD1 (6 bases). CDR3 length: 15 amino acids. Trimming took off 0 bases at V and 8 bases at J, with 15 bases between the two ends. Looked up from germline, CDR1 is SGDLS and CDR2 is YYNGEE. The chain's CDR3 is CASSVEGLHRDTIYF. Written as DNA, the CDR3 is TGTGCCAGCAGCGTAGAGGGCCTACACAGGGACACCATATATTTT.

This rearrangement joins TRBV9 to TRBJ2-1; D is perhaps TRBD1 (5 bases). The germline CDR1 and CDR2 sequences are SGDLS and YYNGEE. Deletions cut 4 bases from V and 2 bases from J, with 7 bases between. The CDR3 runs to 13 residues. The CDR3 protein is CASSQGAYNEQFF. The CDR3 DNA sequence: TGTGCCAGCAGCCAAGGGGCCTACAATGAGCAGTTCTTC. The complete variable domain, with remaining parts taken from reference TRBV9 and TRBJ2-1, reads DSGVTQTPKHLITATGQRVTLRCSPRSGDLSVYWYQQSLDQGLQFLIQYYNGEERAKGNILERFSAQQFPDLHSELNLSSLELGDSALYFCASSQGAYNEQFFGPGTRLTVL.

The chain is built from TRBV7-2 and TRBJ2-5; tentatively, D is TRBD1 (5 bases). The CDR3 has 14 residues. Germline V gene sequence: CDR1 SGHTA, CDR2 FQGNSA. Trimming took off 1 base at V and 3 bases at J, with 9 bases between the two ends. The CDR3 is CASSLVAGKETQYF. The CDR3 DNA reads as TGTGCCAGCAGCTTAGTTGCAGGGAAAGAGACCCAGTACTTC.

V and J are TRBV30 and TRBJ1-2; D ambiguous. This CDR3 has 13 residues. Per the germline V gene, CDR1 is GTSNPN and CDR2 is SVGIG (reference sequence). V lost 3 bases, J lost 3 bases, and 11 bases lay in between. CDR3 region: CAWRTGSHYGYTF. As DNA, the CDR3 is TGTGCCTGGAGGACCGGGAGCCACTATGGCTACACCTTC.

The V call is TRBV5-1, the J call TRBJ1-6; D may be TRBD1 (5 bases). Germline CDR1 and CDR2: SGHRS and YFSETQ. The CDR3 extends over 16 amino acids. The ends were cut back, 0 bases at V and 3 bases at J, with 10 bases in the middle. The CDR3 region has the DNA TGCGCCAGCAGCTTGGGGGGCTCCATCTATAATTCACCCCTCCACTTT. It specifies CASSLGGSIYNSPLHF.

The chain links TRBV5-1 to TRBJ2-3; D is unresolved. This CDR3 has 13 residues. Germline V gives CDR1 SGHRS, CDR2 YFSETQ. Trimming removed 0 bases at V and 2 bases at J, with 4 bases between. The CDR3 loop is CASSLAHTDTQYF. The CDR3 nucleotides are TGCGCCAGCAGCTTGGCCCACACAGATACGCAGTATTTT.

This sequence joins TRBV7-3 and TRBJ2-2, with 9 positions matching TRBD1. V lost 4 bases to trimming and J lost 4 bases; unmatched junction nucleotides: 7. Looked up from germline, CDR1 is SGHTA and CDR2 is FQGTGA. The CDR3 spans 16 residues. The DNA of the CDR3 is TGTGCCAGCAGCTCAACCAGACAGGGGGGCACCGGGGAGCTGTTTTTT. Its protein product is CASSSTRQGGTGELFF.

This clone was seen only once. The chain uses TRBV28 and TRBJ2-5; D is unresolved. CDR3 length: 15 residues. Germline CDR1 is MDHEN and CDR2 is SYDVKM. Trimming pared 6 bases from V and 2 bases from J, leaving 16 bases between. CDR3 amino acids: CASSPLSDIQETQYF. DNA of the CDR3: TGTGCCAGCAGCCCGTTGAGTGACATTCAAGAGACCCAGTACTTC.

In its sample, this clone was seen a few times. The genes are TRBV5-1 and TRBJ1-5; D uncertain. Germline values: CDR1 SGHRS, CDR2 YFSETQ. Between the trimmed V and J ends, which lost 4 bases and 3 bases, there was a span of 14 bases. The CDR3 covers 15 residues. The CDR3 nucleotides read TGCGCCAGCAGCCCCGGCGGGCTGGACAATCAGCCCCAGCATTTT. Its protein product is CASSPGGLDNQPQHF.

The V call is TRBV10-3, the J call TRBJ2-1, with D possibly TRBD2 on 5 matching bases. Germline CDR1 reads ENHRY; CDR2 reads SYGVKD. The CDR3 length is 14 residues. The ends were cut back, 3 bases at V and 6 bases at J, with 12 bases in the middle. The CDR3 reads CAISDSLEVNEQFF. The CDR3 DNA is TGTGCCATCAGTGACTCACTAGAGGTCAATGAGCAGTTCTTC.

The chain carries TRBV6-5 and TRBJ2-1; TRBD2 matches at 11 bases. Germline V lookup: CDR1 MNHEY, CDR2 SVGAGI. The CDR3 loop spans 13 amino acids. V dropped 6 bases and J dropped 7; count of bases not matched to a gene: 2. In nucleotides, the CDR3 is TGTGCCAGCAGAGGGACTAGCGGAAATGAGCAGTTCTTC. Amino acids: CASRGTSGNEQFF.